The 6 T cell receptor beta chains in this list originate from one sample, sequenced in a study of blood T cell repertoires in COVID-19. Data came from immunoSEQ multiplex PCR; TCRdb stores just in-frame clones and leaves some out. Among about 310,000 clones listed, more than 75% were seen once. Sequenced material: peripheral blood. These receptors all come from a man between 50 and 59 years old with active or convalescent COVID-19.

CDR3 nucleotide sequence: TGCAGTGCTAGTGACAGGGTCGGGCAGCCCCAGCATTTT. This translates into CSASDRVGQPQHF. The chain recombines TRBV20-1 with TRBJ1-5; the match to TRBD1 covers 7 bases. The CDR3 length is 13 residues. Germline CDR1 and CDR2: DFQATT and SNEGSKA (reference sequence). The trim removed 3 bases at V and 7 bases at J, leaving 6 bases unmatched.

The chain recombines TRBV5-1 with TRBJ2-2; no clear D gene. V dropped 4 bases and J dropped 2 bases, with 12 bases sitting between them. This CDR3 is built from 15 residues. The germline V gene has CDR1 SGHRS and CDR2 YFSETQ. The CDR3 DNA follows: TGCGCCAGCAGCCCCCAGTGGCCCAACACCGGGGAGCTGTTTTTT. Protein sequence: CASSPQWPNTGELFF.

This clone was seen a handful of times. The rearrangement joins TRBV29-1 to TRBJ2-3; D is unclear. Per the germline V gene, CDR1 is SQVTM and CDR2 is ANQGSEA. V dropped 4 bases and J dropped 3 bases, with 11 bases sitting between them. The CDR3 has 13 residues. The CDR3 DNA follows: TGCAGCGTTGTAAAAGGAGAGACAGATACGCAGTATTTT. This gives the protein CSVVKGETDTQYF.

The rearrangement uses TRBV28 and TRBJ2-6; D possibly corresponds to TRBD1 (5 bases). The CDR3 length is 15 residues. The germline V and J ends were trimmed by 6 bases and 2 bases, with 11 bases remaining between them. Germline lookup yields CDR1 MDHEN and CDR2 SYDVKM. The CDR3 sequence: CASRQGATGANVLTF. CDR3 in DNA: TGTGCCAGCAGGCAAGGGGCAACTGGGGCCAACGTCCTGACTTTC.

This clone was recorded once. The chain links TRBV6-2 or TRBV6-3 to TRBJ2-1, with D perhaps TRBD1 (5 bases). V was pared by 6 bases and J by 3 bases, with 12 bases between. The CDR3 runs to 14 residues. Germline lookup yields CDR1 MNHEY and CDR2 SVGEGT. CDR3 nucleotide sequence: TGTGCCAGCAGCGTACAAGGACACTACAATGAGCAGTTCTTC. Its protein product is CASSVQGHYNEQFF.

Comment on this clone: The same CDR3 arises from other DNA sequences in this sample as well. The V and J genes are TRBV5-4 and TRBJ2-1; 8 positions match TRBD2. The CDR3 contains 15 residues. Germline V gene lookup returns CDR1 SGHNT and CDR2 YYREEE (reference sequence). Trimming cost V 4 bases and J 1 base; bases outside gene matches: 4. CDR3 sequence (DNA): TGTGCCAGCAGCCAAACTAGCGGATCCTACAATGAGCAGTTCTTC. It specifies CASSQTSGSYNEQFF. The full variable domain, completed using reference TRBV5-4 and TRBJ2-1, is ETGVTQSPTHLIKTRGQQVTLRCSSQSGHNTVSWYQQALGQGPQFIFQYYREEENGRGNFPPRFSGLQFPNYSSELNVNALELDDSALYLCASSQTSGSYNEQFFGPGTRLTVL.